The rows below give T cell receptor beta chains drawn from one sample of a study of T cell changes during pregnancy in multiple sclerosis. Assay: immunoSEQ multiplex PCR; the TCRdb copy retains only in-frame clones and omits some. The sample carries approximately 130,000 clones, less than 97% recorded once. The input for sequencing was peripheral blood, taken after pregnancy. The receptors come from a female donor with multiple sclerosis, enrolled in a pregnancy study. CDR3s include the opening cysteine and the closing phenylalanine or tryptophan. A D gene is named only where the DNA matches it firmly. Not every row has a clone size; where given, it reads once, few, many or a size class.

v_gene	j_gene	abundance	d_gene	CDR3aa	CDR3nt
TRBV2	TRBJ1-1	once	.	CATRWGLNTEAFF	TGTGCCACCAGATGGGGCCTGAACACTGAAGCTTTCTTT
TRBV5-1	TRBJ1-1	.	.	CASSLDRRFEAFF	TGCGCCAGCAGCTTGGATAGGAGGTTCGAAGCTTTCTTT
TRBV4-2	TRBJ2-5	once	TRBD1	CASSQGLAGQGPQETQYF	TGTGCCAGCAGCCAAGGGCTTGCGGGACAGGGGCCCCAAGAGACCCAGTACTTC
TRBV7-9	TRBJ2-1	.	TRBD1	CASSSPTGGDYNEQFF	TGTGCCAGCAGCTCTCCCACAGGGGGAGACTACAATGAGCAGTTCTTC
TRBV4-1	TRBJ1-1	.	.	CASSRLGGVDEAFF	TGCGCCAGCAGCCGCCTGGGAGGGGTTGATGAAGCTTTCTTT
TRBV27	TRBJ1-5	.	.	CASSPNLDSSNQPQHF	TGTGCCAGCAGTCCCAACCTTGACAGCAGCAATCAGCCCCAGCATTTT
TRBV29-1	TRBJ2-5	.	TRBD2	CSVRTSGSRTQYF	TGCAGCGTCCGGACTAGCGGGTCCAGGACCCAGTACTTC
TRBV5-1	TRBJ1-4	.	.	CASRSWSLDEKLFF	TGCGCCAGCAGGAGTTGGAGTTTGGATGAAAAACTGTTTTTT
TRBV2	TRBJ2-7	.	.	CATTTGPGLADEQYF	TGTGCCACCACTACAGGGCCGGGATTAGCCGACGAGCAGTACTTC
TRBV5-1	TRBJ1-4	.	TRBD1	CASSLGDRDNEKLFF	TGCGCCAGCAGCTTGGGGGACAGGGATAATGAAAAACTGTTTTTT
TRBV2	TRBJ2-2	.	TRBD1	CASTSTGGTGELFF	TGTGCCAGCACTTCGACAGGGGGGACCGGGGAGCTGTTTTTT
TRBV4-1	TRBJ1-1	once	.	CASSLGEVNTEAFF	TGCGCCAGCAGCCTAGGGGAGGTGAACACTGAAGCTTTCTTT
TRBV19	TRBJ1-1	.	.	CASSPSGGGHLNTEAFF	TGTGCCAGTAGTCCCTCAGGCGGGGGGCACCTGAACACTGAAGCTTTCTTT
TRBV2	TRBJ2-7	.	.	CAGGTEIYEQYF	TGTGCCGGCGGGACAGAAATCTACGAGCAGTACTTC
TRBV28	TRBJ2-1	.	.	CASRSGSGALYNEQFF	TGTGCCAGCCGGTCAGGATCAGGCGCACTTTACAATGAGCAGTTCTTC
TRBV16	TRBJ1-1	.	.	CASSQFMGPEAFF	TGTGCCAGCAGCCAATTTATGGGGCCTGAAGCTTTCTTT
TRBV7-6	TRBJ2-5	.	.	CASSLRDTSQETQYF	TGTGCCAGCAGCTTAAGGGACACGAGCCAAGAGACCCAGTACTTC
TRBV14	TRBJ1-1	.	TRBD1	CASSPLGQGVTEAFF	TGTGCCAGCAGCCCCTTGGGCCAGGGGGTGACTGAAGCTTTCTTT
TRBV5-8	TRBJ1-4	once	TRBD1	CASSFPTGTGSEKLFF	TGTGCCAGCAGCTTTCCGACGGGGACAGGGAGCGAAAAACTGTTTTTT
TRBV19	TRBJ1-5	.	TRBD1	CASSIWDRATHQPQHF	TGTGCCAGTAGTATATGGGACAGGGCGACCCATCAGCCCCAGCATTTT
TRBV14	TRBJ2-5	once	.	CASSQDVRTEPQETQYF	TGTGCCAGCAGCCAAGATGTCAGGACTGAGCCTCAAGAGACCCAGTACTTC
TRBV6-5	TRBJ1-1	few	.	CASSRLGTEAFF	TGTGCCAGCAGCCGCCTAGGCACTGAAGCTTTCTTT
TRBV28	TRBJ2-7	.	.	CASSTGGEQYF	TGTGCCAGCAGTACCGGAGGAGAGCAGTACTTC
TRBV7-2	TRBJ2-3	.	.	CASSLRSGTDTQYF	TGTGCCAGCAGCTTAAGGAGCGGCACAGATACGCAGTATTTT
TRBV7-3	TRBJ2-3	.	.	CASSLTEISTDTQYF	TGTGCCAGCAGCCTCACTGAGATTAGCACAGATACGCAGTATTTT
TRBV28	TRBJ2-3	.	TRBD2	CASNPAGAGSTDTQYF	TGTGCCAGCAACCCTGCGGGAGCGGGATCTACAGATACGCAGTATTTT
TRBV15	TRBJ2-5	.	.	CATSRGGAHYTETQYF	TGTGCCACCAGCAGAGGGGGCGCTCATTACACGGAGACCCAGTACTTC
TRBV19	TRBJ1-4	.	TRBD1	CASSLQGARSEKLFF	TGTGCCAGTAGCTTACAGGGGGCGCGAAGTGAAAAACTGTTTTTT
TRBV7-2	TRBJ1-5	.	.	CASSPVTGPGNQPQHF	TGTGCCAGCAGCCCCGTCACAGGGCCGGGCAATCAGCCCCAGCATTTT
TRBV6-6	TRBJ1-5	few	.	CASTAGRGNQPQHF	TGTGCCAGTACTGCAGGGAGGGGCAATCAGCCCCAGCATTTT
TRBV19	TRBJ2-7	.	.	CASSLQFNSYEQYF	TGTGCCAGTAGTCTTCAGTTCAATTCCTACGAGCAGTACTTC
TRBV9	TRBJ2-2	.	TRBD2	CASSVTSGTNTGELFF	TGTGCCAGCAGCGTGACTAGCGGTACGAACACCGGGGAGCTGTTTTTT
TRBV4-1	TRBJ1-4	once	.	CASSQEQGNEKLFF	TGCGCCAGCAGCCAAGAACAGGGTAATGAAAAACTGTTTTTT
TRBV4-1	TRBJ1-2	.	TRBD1	CASSQEGKATGNGYTF	TGCGCCAGCAGCCAAGAAGGAAAGGCGACAGGGAATGGCTACACCTTC
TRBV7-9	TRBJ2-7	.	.	CASSPTADYEQYF	TGTGCCAGCAGCCCAACAGCGGACTACGAGCAGTACTTC
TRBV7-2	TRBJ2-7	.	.	CASSLGLTSNSYEQYF	TGTGCCAGCAGCTTAGGTCTGACTAGTAACTCCTACGAGCAGTACTTC
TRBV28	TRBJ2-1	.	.	CASSSPFNEQFF	TGTGCCAGCAGTTCCCCTTTCAATGAGCAGTTCTTC
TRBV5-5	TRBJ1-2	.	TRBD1	CASSLEGTGDYGYTF	TGTGCCAGCAGCTTGGAGGGTACAGGGGACTATGGCTACACCTTC
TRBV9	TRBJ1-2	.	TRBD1	CASSVGDRDRGQSYTF	TGTGCCAGCAGCGTAGGGGACCGGGACAGGGGGCAGAGCTACACCTTC
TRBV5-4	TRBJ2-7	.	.	CASTPIGQGEQYF	TGTGCCAGCACCCCGATAGGGCAGGGCGAACAGTACTTC
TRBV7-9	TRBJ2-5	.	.	CASISGRQQETQYF	TGTGCCAGCATCTCTGGTAGACAGCAAGAGACCCAGTACTTC
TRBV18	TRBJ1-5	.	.	CASSPGLSNQPQHF	TGTGCCAGCTCACCAGGGCTAAGCAATCAGCCCCAGCATTTT
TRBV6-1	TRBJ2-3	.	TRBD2	CATTRLAESTDTQYF	TGTGCCACCACGAGACTAGCGGAGAGCACAGATACGCAGTATTTT
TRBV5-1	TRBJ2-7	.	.	CASSLEGLGYEQYF	TGCGCCAGCAGCTTGGAGGGGCTAGGCTACGAGCAGTACTTC
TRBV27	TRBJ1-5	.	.	CASSFYYSNQPQHF	TGTGCCAGCAGTTTCTATTATAGCAATCAGCCCCAGCATTTT
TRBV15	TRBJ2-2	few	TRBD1	CATSGTRGYTGELFF	TGTGCCACCAGCGGAACCAGGGGGTACACCGGGGAGCTGTTTTTT
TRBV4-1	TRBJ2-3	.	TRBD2	CASSQDVPAGGLRDTQYF	TGCGCCAGCAGCCAAGATGTGCCAGCGGGAGGGCTGCGAGATACGCAGTATTTT